This T cell receptor (beta chain) was identified during a study of blood T cells in healthy people across ages. Study at large: About one barcoded beta molecule was captured per two T cells (by template switching). Study-wide findings and caveats: Compared with aged donors, long-lived donors showed fewer expanded clones, suggesting selection. Among T cells, TCR beta diversity per million cells dropped roughly linearly as age rose.

The V gene's germline CDR1 is SQVTM and CDR2 ANQGSEA. This CDR3 spans 13 amino acids. In the case of this clonotype: Its matching antigen is unknown. This may be a read error: a much more frequent sequence differs by one nucleotide.

For the second PCR, which ran for about 6 to 11 cycles, a sample-barcoded 5' primer and a J-beta primer mix were used. TCRdb itself ran the 5' RACE reads through MiXCR, one entry per CDR3 protein. There are about 670,000 distinct CDR3 sequences in the sample; 52% occur only once, and about 13% lies in the top ten. The sequenced sample consisted of blood. This receptor was identified in a woman at least 80 years old in good health. The chain links TRBV29-1 to TRBJ2-4; 9 bases are a match to TRBD2. The closer fit of TRBJ2-7 to the DNA end suggests the J call may be wrong. CDR3 region: CGVQGGRGYEQYF. CDR3 coding DNA: TGCGGCGTTCAAGGCGGGAGGGGATACGAGCAGTACTTC.